The sequence of this T cell receptor beta chain was determined in a study of T cells in Graves' hyperthyroidism and ophthalmopathy. The ends lost 0 bases at V and 2 bases at J; junction bases unmatched: 7. Germline V lookup: CDR1 SGHVS, CDR2 FNYEAQ. CDR3 length: 18 residues. On this clonotype: Because it lacks the conserved phenylalanine or tryptophan at the end, this CDR3 is likely a read error.

Amplification targeted TCR beta CDR3 regions from RNA transcripts. HTBI primers were the set used in a first-round RT-PCR of the TCR CDR3. TCRdb re-analysed the multiplex PCR reads in MiXCR, keeping a single row per CDR3 protein. Among over 400,000 distinct CDR3 sequences listed, about 15% were seen once. Sequencing was done on a sample of blood. The TCR sequence derives from a man aged 18 to 30 with Graves' ophthalmopathy. J is TRBJ2-1 and V is TRBV7-6, with TRBD2 matching over 10 bases. The CDR3 DNA reads as TGTGCCAGCAGCTTAGCGGCTAGCGGGGGTGTAGCCTACAATGAGCAGTTCCTC. Protein: CASSLAASGGVAYNEQFL.